These 18 T cell receptor beta chains came from one sample sequenced in a study of blood T cells in healthy people across ages. Next came a second PCR, run for about 7 to 12 cycles, which used a sample-barcoded 5' primer along with a J-beta primer mix. TCRdb ran MiXCR on the 5' RACE reads and lists one entry per CDR3 protein. This table holds fewer than 1,000,000 distinct CDR3 sequences, 40% to 50% found once. The specimen sequenced was blood. The receptors come from a man aged 60-69 years in good health.

In this sample, this clonotype turned up once. This chain joins TRBV19 and TRBJ1-2; 8 positions match TRBD1. Germline CDR1 reads LNHDA; CDR2 reads SQIVND (reference sequence). This CDR3 comprises 15 residues. J was trimmed by 6 bases and V by 5 bases; bases with no gene match: 11. CDR3 sequence (DNA): TGTGCCAGTAGTCCGAGGACAGGGCTCCTAGATGGCTACACCTTC. Protein sequence: CASSPRTGLLDGYTF.

This clonotype was counted a few times. The chain carries TRBV6-2 or TRBV6-3 and TRBJ2-1; 9 bases align to TRBD1. J was trimmed by 2 bases and V by 6 bases; bases with no gene match: 8. This CDR3 contains 16 residues. The V gene's germline CDR1 is MNHEY and CDR2 SVGEGT. CDR3 residues: CASSQGQGGPYNEQFF. The CDR3 DNA reads TGTGCCAGCAGCCAGGGACAGGGTGGCCCCTACAATGAGCAGTTCTTC.

In its sample, this clonotype was seen a few times. The rearrangement links TRBV11-1 to TRBJ1-6; D is perhaps TRBD1 (6 bases). The CDR3 length is 16 residues. V lost 5 bases to trimming and J lost 0 bases, with 11 bases between them. Per the germline V gene, CDR1 is SGHAT and CDR2 is FQDESV (reference sequence). The CDR3 sequence is CASSKTGSSYNSPLHF. The DNA for the CDR3 is TGTGCCAGCAGCAAAACAGGGAGCTCCTATAATTCACCCCTCCACTTT.

J is TRBJ1-5 and V is TRBV4-3, with 7 bases lining up with TRBD1. The CDR3 consists of 16 residues. V was pared by 0 bases and J by 2 bases, with 4 bases of the junction left unmatched. The germline CDR1 and CDR2 sequences are LGHNA and YSLEER. DNA of the CDR3: TGCGCCAGCAGCCAAGATCGCAGGGGGGGCAATCAGCCCCAGCATTTT. Its protein is CASSQDRRGGNQPQHF.

This clonotype was counted only a few times. This rearrangement joins TRBV15 to TRBJ2-5, with 10 bases lining up with TRBD2. The CDR3 extends over 16 amino acids. The ends lost 0 bases at V and 1 base at J; junction bases unmatched: 2. The germline gives CDR1 LNHNV, CDR2 YYDKDF (reference sequence). The DNA of the CDR3 is TGTGCCACCAGCAGAGATGCTAGCGGGGGCCAAGAGACCCAGTACTTC. It translates to CATSRDASGGQETQYF.

The chain employs TRBV12-3 or TRBV12-4 and TRBJ2-1; TRBD2 might be the D (5 bases). This CDR3 has 13 amino acids. V was pared by 4 bases and J by 11 bases, with 15 bases between. CDR3 sequence reads: CASSSSTSIQQFF. In DNA, the CDR3 is TGTGCCAGCAGTTCGTCAACTAGTATTCAGCAGTTCTTC.

This chain uses TRBV29-1 with TRBJ2-7, with TRBD1 matching 8 bases. TRBJ2-4 explains the end of the DNA better; the J call may be wrong. The CDR3 length is 13 residues. Germline V gene lookup returns CDR1 SQVTM and CDR2 ANQGSEA. CDR3 amino acids: CSVQGQVQNIQYF. CDR3 coding DNA: TGCAGCGTCCAGGGACAGGTGCAAAACATTCAGTACTTC.

The rearrangement joins TRBV21-1 to TRBJ2-1; the table's D call, TRBD2, was not checked against the DNA. TRBV21-1 is a pseudogene. The length of the CDR3 is 15 residues. The CDR3 protein is CASSKGEGTYNEQFF. The DNA of the CDR3 is TGTGCCAGCAGCAAAGGGGAGGGGACTTACAATGAGCAGTTCTTC.

V and J are TRBV20-1 and TRBJ2-5; 8 nucleotides agree with TRBD2. V lost 1 base, J lost 0 bases, and 7 bases stayed unmatched. This CDR3 spans 16 amino acids. Per germline, CDR1 DFQATT and CDR2 SNEGSKA (reference sequence). The CDR3 DNA is TGCAGTGCTAGAGGAGGTAGCGGGGACCACCAAGAGACCCAGTACTTC. It encodes CSARGGSGDHQETQYF.

As concerns this clonotype: Compared with germline, one end of the junction differs, possibly owing to a read error. The chain joins TRBV6-2 or TRBV6-3 to TRBJ2-7; maybe TRBD1 (5 bases). Looked up from germline, CDR1 is MNHEY and CDR2 is SVGEGT. This CDR3 spans 11 amino acids. CDR3 sequence (DNA): TGTACCAGCAGTGACAGTTACGAGCAGTACTTC. Its protein product is CTSSDSYEQYF.

The chain recombines TRBV12-3 or TRBV12-4 with TRBJ2-3; D is possibly TRBD2 (6 bases). Between the trimmed V and J ends, which lost 5 bases and 2 bases, there was a span of 17 bases. The CDR3 contains 16 residues. The CDR3 protein is CASSLISGAPTDTQYF. CDR3 nucleotide sequence: TGTGCCAGCAGTCTAATTAGCGGAGCGCCCACAGATACGCAGTATTTT.

The chain links TRBV20-1 to TRBJ1-6; D possibly corresponds to TRBD1 (6 bases). The CDR3 length is 15 residues. CDR1 and CDR2 from the germline V gene are DFQATT and SNEGSKA (reference sequence). The germline V and J ends were trimmed by 2 bases and 4 bases, with 12 bases remaining between them. The CDR3 DNA is TGCAGTGCTAGATCCGGGACAACTTATAATTCACCCCTCCACTTT. Translating gives CSARSGTTYNSPLHF.

The rearrangement links TRBV30 to TRBJ1-1; no reliable D call. The CDR3 covers 16 residues. Trimming removed 0 bases at V and 4 bases at J, with 18 bases between. Germline V gene lookup returns CDR1 GTSNPN and CDR2 SVGIG (reference sequence). CDR3 in DNA: TGTGCCTGGAGTGTAGAGGGCAGCCTCGGCACCACTGAAGCTTTCTTT. Its protein product is CAWSVEGSLGTTEAFF.

The chain couples TRBV20-1 to TRBJ1-1; D might be TRBD1 (5 bases). Germline V CDR1 and CDR2: DFQATT, SNEGSKA (reference sequence). V was clipped by 6 bases and J by 5 bases, with 16 bases between them. The CDR3 runs to 13 residues. CDR3 in DNA: TGCAGTGCCCCGGGGTTGGGGGAGACTGAAGCTTTCTTT. Translated: CSAPGLGETEAFF.

This chain joins TRBV4-1 and TRBJ2-2, with D tentatively TRBD2 (7 bases). Trimming took off 4 bases at V and 4 bases at J, with 16 bases between the two ends. The germline gives CDR1 MGHRA, CDR2 YSYEKL. This CDR3 spans 16 amino acids. In DNA, the CDR3 is TGCGCCAGCAGCCCCGTTGGGGGGGCGACCACCGGGGAGCTGTTTTTT. This sequence encodes CASSPVGGATTGELFF.

This chain connects TRBV20-1 to TRBJ2-7, with 10 bases aligning to TRBD2. Looked up from germline, CDR1 is DFQATT and CDR2 is SNEGSKA (reference sequence). J gave up 5 bases and V 4 bases, and 11 bases lay outside the gene matches. The CDR3 sequence is 15 residues long. The CDR3 sequence is CSATERAGGLDEQYF. Here the CDR3 DNA reads TGCAGTGCTACAGAACGAGCGGGGGGGCTTGACGAGCAGTACTTC.

The chain joins TRBV30 to TRBJ2-5; 11 positions agree with TRBD1. With 5 bases clipped from V and 4 bases from J, the junction kept 9 bases outside the gene matches. Per germline, CDR1 GTSNPN and CDR2 SVGIG (reference sequence). The CDR3 is 15 amino acids. This CDR3 is CAWETGTGGSETQYF. The CDR3 DNA sequence: TGTGCCTGGGAAACCGGGACAGGGGGATCAGAGACCCAGTACTTC.

CDR3 DNA: TGTGCCAGCAGTGGGGCAGGGGCTTCCTCTGGGGCCAACGTCCTGACTTTC. It yields the protein CASSGAGASSGANVLTF. This rearrangement joins TRBV27 to TRBJ2-6; perhaps TRBD1 as D (6 bases). The germline V and J ends were trimmed by 5 bases and 0 bases, with 14 bases remaining between them. The CDR3 has 17 residues. Germline CDR1 reads MNHEY; CDR2 reads SMNVEV (reference sequence).